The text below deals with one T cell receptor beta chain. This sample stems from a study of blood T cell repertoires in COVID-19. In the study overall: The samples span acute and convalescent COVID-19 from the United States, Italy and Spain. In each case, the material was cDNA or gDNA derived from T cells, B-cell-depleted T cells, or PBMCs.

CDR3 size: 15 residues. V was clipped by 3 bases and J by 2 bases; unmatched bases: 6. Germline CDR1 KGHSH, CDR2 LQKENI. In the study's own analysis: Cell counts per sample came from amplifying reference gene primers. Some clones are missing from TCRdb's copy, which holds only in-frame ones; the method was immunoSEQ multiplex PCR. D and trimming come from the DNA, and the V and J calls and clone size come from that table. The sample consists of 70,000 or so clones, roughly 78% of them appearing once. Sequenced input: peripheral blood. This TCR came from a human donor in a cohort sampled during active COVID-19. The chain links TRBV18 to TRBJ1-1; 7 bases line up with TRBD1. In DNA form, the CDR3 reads TGTGCCAGCTCACCCACGAGACAGGGTAACACTGAAGCTTTCTTT. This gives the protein CASSPTRQGNTEAFF. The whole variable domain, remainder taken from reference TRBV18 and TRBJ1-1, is NAGVMQNPRHLVRRRGQEARLRCSPMKGHSHVYWYRQLPEEGLKFMVYLQKENIIDESGMPKERFSAEFPKEGPSILRIQQVVRGDSAAYFCASSPTRQGNTEAFFGQGTRLTVV.